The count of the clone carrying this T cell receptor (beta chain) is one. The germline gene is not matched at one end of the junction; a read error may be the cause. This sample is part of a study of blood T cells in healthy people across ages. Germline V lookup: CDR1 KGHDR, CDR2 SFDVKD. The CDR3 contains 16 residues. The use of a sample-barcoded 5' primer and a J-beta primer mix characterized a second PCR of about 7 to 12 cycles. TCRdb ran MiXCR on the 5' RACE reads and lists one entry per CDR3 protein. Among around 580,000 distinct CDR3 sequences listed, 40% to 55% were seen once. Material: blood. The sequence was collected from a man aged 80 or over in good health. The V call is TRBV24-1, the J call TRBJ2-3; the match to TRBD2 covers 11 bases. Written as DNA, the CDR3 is TGTGCCACCAGTGATCGACTAGCGGGATCGGCAGATACGCAGTATTTC. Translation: CATSDRLAGSADTQYF.